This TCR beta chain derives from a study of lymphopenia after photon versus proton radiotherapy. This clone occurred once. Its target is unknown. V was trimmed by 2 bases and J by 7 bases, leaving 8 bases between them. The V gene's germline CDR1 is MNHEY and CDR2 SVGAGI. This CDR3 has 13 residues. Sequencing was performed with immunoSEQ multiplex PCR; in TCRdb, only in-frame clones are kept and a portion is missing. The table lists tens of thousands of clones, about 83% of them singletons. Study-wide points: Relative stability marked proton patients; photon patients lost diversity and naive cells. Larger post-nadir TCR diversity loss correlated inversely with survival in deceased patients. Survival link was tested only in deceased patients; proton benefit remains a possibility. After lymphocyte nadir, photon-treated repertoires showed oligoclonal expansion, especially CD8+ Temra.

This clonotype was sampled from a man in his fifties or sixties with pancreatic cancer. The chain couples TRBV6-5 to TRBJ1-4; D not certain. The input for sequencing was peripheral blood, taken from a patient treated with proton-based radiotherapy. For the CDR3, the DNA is TGTGCCAGCAGTTACCAGGAAGGTGAAAAACTGTTTTTT. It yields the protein CASSYQEGEKLFF.